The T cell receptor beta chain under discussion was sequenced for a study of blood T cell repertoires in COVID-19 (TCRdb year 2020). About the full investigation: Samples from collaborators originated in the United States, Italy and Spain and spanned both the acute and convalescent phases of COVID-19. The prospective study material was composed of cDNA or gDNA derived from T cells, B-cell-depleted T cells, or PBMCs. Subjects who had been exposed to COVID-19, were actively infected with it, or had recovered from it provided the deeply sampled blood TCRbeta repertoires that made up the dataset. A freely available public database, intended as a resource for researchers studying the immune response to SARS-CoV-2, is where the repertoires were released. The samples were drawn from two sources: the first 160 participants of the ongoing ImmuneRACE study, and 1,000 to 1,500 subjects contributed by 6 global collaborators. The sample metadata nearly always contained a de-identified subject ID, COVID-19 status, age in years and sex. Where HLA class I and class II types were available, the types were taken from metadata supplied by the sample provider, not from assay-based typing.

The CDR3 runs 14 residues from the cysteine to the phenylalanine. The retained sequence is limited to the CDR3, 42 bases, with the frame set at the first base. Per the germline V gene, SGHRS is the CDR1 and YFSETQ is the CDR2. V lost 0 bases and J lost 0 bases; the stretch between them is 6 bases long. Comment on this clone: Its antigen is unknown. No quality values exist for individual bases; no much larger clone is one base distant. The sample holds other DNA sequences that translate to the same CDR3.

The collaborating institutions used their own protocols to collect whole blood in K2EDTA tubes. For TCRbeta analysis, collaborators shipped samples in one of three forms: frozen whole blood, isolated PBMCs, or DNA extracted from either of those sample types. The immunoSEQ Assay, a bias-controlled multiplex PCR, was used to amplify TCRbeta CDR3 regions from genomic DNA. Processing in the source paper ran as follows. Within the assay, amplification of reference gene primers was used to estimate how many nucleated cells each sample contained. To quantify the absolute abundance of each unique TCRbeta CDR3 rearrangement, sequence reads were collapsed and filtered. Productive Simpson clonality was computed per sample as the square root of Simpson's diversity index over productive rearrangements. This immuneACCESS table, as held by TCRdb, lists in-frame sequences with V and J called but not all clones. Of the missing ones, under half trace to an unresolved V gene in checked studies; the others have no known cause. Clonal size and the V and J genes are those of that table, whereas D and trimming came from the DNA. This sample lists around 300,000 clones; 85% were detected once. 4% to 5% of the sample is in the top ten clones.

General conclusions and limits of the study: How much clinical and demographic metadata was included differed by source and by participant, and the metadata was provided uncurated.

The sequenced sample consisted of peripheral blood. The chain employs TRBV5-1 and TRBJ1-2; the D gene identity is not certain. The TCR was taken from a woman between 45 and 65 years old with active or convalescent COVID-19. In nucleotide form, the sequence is TGCGCCAGCAGCTTGGACAGAACTAACTATGGCTACACCTTC. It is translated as CASSLDRTNYGYTF.